The TCR beta chain under discussion was sequenced for a study of early T cells in non-severe SARS-CoV-2 infection. Study context: Bulk RNA from unsorted whole blood was sequenced; chains were unpaired.

Attachment of unique molecular identifiers was made to individual cDNA molecules. TCRdb recomputed calls from the 5' RACE reads with MiXCR, one row per CDR3 protein. The profile shows roughly 72,000 distinct CDR3 sequences, roughly an eighth of them singletons. Study results and caveats: VDJdb matches were skewed toward anti-spike CD8 T cell responses.

This clonotype was seen ten or more times. Its antigen is not identified. The CDR3 loop spans 14 amino acids. Trimming took 5 bases from V and 1 from J, leaving 11 bases between them. V usage is TRBV12-3 or TRBV12-4 and J usage is TRBJ1-1, with a weak D call TRBD1 (5 bases). This clonotype was obtained from an adult who was a healthcare worker with PCR-confirmed SARS-CoV-2 infection or an uninfected control (not recorded which). This specimen consisted of whole blood, obtained at baseline. The CDR3 here is CASSGHAPNTEAFF. DNA for the CDR3: TGTGCCAGCAGTGGACACGCCCCGAACACTGAAGCTTTCTTT.